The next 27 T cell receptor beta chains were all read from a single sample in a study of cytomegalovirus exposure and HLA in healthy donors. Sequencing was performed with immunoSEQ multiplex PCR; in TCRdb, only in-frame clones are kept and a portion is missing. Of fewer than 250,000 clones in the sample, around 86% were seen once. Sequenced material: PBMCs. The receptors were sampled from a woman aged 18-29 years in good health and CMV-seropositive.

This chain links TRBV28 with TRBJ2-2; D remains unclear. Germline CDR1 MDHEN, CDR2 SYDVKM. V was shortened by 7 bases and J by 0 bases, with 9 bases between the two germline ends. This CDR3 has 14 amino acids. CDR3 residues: CASINRANTGELFF. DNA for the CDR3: TGTGCCAGCATCAACCGGGCGAACACCGGGGAGCTGTTTTTT.

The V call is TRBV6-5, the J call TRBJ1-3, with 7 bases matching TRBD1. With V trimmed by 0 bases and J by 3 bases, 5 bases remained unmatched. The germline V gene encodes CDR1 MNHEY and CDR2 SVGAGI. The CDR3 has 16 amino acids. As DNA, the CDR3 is TGTGCCAGCAGTTACTCGGAGAGGGACAGTGGAAACACCATATATTTT. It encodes CASSYSERDSGNTIYF.

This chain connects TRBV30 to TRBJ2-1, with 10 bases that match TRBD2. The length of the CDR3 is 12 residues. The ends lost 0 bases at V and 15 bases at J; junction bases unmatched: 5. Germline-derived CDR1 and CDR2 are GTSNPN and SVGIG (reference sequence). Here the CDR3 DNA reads TGTGCCTGGAGTGTATCTAGCGGGAGTGGGTTCTTC. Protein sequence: CAWSVSSGSGFF.

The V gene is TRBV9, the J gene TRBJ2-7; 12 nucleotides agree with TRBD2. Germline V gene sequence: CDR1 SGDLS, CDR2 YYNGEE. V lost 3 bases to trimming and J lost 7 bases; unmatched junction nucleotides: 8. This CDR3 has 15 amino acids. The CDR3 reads CASSATSGSPREQYF. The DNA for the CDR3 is TGTGCCAGCAGCGCGACTAGCGGGAGTCCGCGGGAGCAGTACTTC. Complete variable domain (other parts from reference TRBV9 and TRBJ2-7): DSGVTQTPKHLITATGQRVTLRCSPRSGDLSVYWYQQSLDQGLQFLIQYYNGEERAKGNILERFSAQQFPDLHSELNLSSLELGDSALYFCASSATSGSPREQYFGPGTRLTVT.

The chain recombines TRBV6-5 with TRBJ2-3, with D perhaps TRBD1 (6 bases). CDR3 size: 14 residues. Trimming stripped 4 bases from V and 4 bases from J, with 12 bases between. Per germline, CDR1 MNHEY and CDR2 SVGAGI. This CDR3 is CASSSRTEADTQYF. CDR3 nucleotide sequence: TGTGCCAGCAGTTCCAGGACAGAGGCAGATACGCAGTATTTT.

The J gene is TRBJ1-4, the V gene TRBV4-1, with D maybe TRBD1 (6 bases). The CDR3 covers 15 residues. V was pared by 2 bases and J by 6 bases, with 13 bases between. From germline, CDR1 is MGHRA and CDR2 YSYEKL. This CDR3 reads CASSQTGTRYEKLFF. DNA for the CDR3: TGCGCCAGCAGCCAAACCGGGACACGATATGAAAAACTGTTTTTT.

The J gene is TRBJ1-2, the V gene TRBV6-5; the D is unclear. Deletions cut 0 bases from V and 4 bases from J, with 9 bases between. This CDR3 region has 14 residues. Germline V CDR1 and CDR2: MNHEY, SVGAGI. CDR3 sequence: CASSYSAESYGYTF. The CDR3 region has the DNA TGTGCCAGCAGTTACTCGGCGGAGAGCTATGGCTACACCTTC.

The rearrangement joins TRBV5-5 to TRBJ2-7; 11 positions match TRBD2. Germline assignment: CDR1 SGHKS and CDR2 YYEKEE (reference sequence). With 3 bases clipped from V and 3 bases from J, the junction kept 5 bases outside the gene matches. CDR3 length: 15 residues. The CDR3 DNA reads TGTGCCAGCAGCTCGGGACTAGCGGAGGTCTACGAGCAGTACTTC. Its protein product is CASSSGLAEVYEQYF.

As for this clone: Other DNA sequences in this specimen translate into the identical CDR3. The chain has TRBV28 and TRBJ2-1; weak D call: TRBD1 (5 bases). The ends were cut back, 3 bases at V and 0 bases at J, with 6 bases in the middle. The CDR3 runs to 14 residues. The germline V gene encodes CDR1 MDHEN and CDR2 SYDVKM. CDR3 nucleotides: TGTGCCAGCAGTTTTCAGGGCTCCTACAATGAGCAGTTCTTC. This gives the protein CASSFQGSYNEQFF.

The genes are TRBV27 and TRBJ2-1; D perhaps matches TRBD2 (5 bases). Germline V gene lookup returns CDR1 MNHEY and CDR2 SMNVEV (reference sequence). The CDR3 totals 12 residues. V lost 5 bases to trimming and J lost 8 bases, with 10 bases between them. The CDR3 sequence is CASSHASYEQFF. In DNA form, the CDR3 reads TGTGCCAGCAGTCATGCTAGCTATGAGCAGTTCTTC.

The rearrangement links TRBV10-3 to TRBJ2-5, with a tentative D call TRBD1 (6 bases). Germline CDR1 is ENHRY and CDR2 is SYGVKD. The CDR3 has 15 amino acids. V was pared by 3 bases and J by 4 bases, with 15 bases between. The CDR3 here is CAISDRASRGETQYF. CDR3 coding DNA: TGTGCCATCAGTGATAGGGCCTCCAGGGGAGAGACCCAGTACTTC.

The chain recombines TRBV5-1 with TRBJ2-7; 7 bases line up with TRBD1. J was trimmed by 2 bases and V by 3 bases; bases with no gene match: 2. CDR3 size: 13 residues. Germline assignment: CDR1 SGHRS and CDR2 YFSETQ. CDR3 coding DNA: TGCGCCAGCAGCTGGACAGGAACCTACGAGCAGTACTTC. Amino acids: CASSWTGTYEQYF.

The CDR3 DNA follows: TGCGCCAGCAGCCAAGAACAGACATATAGCAATCAGCCCCAGCATTTT. Translating gives CASSQEQTYSNQPQHF. The chain couples TRBV4-1 to TRBJ1-5, with unresolved D. This CDR3 comprises 16 residues. V lost 0 bases and J lost 0, with 9 bases in between. CDR1 and CDR2 (germline): MGHRA, YSYEKL.

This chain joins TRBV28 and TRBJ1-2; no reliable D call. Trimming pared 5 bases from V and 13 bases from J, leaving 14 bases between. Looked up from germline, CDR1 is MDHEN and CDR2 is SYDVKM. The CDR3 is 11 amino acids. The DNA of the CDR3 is TGTGCCAGCAGTCCTCCTCCCGGTTGCACCTTC. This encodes CASSPPPGCTF.

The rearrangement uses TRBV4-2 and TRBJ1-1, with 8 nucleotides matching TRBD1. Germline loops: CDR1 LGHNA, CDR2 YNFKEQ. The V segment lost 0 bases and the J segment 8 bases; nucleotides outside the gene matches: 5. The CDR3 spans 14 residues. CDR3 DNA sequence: TGTGCCAGCAGCCAAGAGGGACAGGACTTAGAAGCTTTCTTT. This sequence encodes CASSQEGQDLEAFF.

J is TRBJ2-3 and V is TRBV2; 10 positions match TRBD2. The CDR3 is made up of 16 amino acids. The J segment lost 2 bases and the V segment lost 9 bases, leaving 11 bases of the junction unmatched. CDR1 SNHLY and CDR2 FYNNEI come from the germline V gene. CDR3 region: CARKTLAGVLTDTQYF. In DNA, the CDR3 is TGTGCCAGAAAGACCCTAGCGGGAGTCCTCACAGATACGCAGTATTTT. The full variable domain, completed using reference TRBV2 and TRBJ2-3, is EPEVTQTPSHQVTQMGQEVILRCVPISNHLYFYWYRQILGQKVEFLVSFYNNEISEKSEIFDDQFSVERPDGSNFTLKIRSTKLEDSAMYFCARKTLAGVLTDTQYFGPGTRLTVL.

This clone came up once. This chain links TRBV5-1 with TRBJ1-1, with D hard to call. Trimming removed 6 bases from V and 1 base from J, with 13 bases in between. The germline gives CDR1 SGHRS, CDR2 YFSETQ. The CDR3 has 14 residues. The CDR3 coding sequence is TGCGCCAGCACCCTGGGGAGAGGGAACACTGAAGCTTTCTTT. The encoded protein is CASTLGRGNTEAFF. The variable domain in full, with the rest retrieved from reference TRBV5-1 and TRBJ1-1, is KAGVTQTPRYLIKTRGQQVTLSCSPISGHRSVSWYQQTPGQGLQFLFEYFSETQRNKGNFPGRFSGRQFSNSRSEMNVSTLELGDSALYLCASTLGRGNTEAFFGQGTRLTVV.

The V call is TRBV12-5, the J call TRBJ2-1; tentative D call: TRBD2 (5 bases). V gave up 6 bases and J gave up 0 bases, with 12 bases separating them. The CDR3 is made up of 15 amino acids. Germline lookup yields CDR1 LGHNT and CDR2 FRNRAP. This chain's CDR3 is CASGPSLSSYNEQFF. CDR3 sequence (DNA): TGTGCTAGTGGCCCTAGCTTGAGCTCCTACAATGAGCAGTTCTTC.

CDR3 region: CASSLVAGNTGELFF. CDR3 DNA: TGTGCCAGCAGTTTGGTAGCGGGAAACACCGGGGAGCTGTTTTTT. The V call is TRBV27, the J call TRBJ2-2, with 8 nucleotides matching TRBD2. Germline lookup yields CDR1 MNHEY and CDR2 SMNVEV (reference sequence). The CDR3 contains 15 residues. V gave up 3 bases and J gave up 2 bases; unmatched junction bases: 2.

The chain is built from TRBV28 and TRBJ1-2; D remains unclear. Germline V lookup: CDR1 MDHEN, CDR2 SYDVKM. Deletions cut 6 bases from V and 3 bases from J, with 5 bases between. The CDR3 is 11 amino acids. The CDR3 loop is CASSNYYGYTF. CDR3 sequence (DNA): TGTGCCAGCAGCAATTACTATGGCTACACCTTC.

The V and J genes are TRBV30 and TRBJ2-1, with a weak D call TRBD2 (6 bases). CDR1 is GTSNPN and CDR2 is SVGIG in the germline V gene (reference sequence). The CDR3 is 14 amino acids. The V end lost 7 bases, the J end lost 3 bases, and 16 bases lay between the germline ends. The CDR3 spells CALKTRIFYNEQFF. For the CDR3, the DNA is TGTGCCTTGAAGACTAGGATATTCTACAATGAGCAGTTCTTC. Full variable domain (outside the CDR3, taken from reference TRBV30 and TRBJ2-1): SQTIHQWPATLVQPVGSPLSLECTVEGTSNPNLYWYRQAAGRGLQLLFYSVGIGQISSEVPQNLSASRPQDRQFILSSKKLLLSDSGFYLCALKTRIFYNEQFFGPGTRLTVL.

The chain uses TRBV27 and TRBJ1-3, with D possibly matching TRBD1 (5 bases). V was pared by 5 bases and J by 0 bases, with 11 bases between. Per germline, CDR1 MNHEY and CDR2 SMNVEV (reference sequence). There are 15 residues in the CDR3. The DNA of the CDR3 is TGTGCCAGCAGTCGCGGGGGGGGCTCTGGAAACACCATATATTTT. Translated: CASSRGGGSGNTIYF.

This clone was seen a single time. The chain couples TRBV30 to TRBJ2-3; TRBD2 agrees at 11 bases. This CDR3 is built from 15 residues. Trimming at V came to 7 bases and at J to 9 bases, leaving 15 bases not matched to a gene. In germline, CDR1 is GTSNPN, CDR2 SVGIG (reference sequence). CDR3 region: CALFPGLAVLGTQYF. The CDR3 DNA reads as TGTGCCTTATTTCCGGGACTAGCGGTCCTGGGAACGCAGTATTTT.

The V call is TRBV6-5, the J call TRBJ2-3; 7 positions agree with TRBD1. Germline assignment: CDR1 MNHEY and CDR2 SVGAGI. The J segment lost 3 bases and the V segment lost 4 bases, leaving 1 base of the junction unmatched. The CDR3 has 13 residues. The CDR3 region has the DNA TGTGCCAGCAGTTCGGACAGGACAGATACGCAGTATTTT. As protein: CASSSDRTDTQYF.

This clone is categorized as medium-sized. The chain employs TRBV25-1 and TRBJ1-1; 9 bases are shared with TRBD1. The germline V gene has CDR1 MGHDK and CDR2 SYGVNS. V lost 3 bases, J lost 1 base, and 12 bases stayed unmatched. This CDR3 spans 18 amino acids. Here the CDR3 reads CASSEVSGTGYGNTEAFF. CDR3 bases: TGTGCCAGCAGTGAGGTTAGTGGGACAGGGTACGGGAACACTGAAGCTTTCTTT.

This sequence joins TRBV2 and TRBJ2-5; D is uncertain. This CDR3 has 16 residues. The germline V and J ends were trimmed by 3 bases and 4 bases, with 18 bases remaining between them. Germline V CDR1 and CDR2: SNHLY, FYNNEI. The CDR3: CASSDLLLVSRETQYF. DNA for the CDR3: TGTGCCAGCAGTGATCTATTGCTAGTTTCGCGAGAGACCCAGTACTTC.

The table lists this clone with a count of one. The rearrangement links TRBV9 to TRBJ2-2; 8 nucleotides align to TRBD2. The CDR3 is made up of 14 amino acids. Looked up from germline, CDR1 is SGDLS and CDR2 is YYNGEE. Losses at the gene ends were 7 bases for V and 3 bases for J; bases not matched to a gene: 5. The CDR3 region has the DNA TGTGCCAGCTCGAGCGGGAGCCACACCGGGGAGCTGTTTTTT. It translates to CASSSGSHTGELFF.